The present T cell receptor (beta chain) was sequenced within a study of tissue T cells after allogeneic stem cell transplantation. Overall study results and limits: Within patients, tissue anatomy strongly shaped TCR repertoire composition. Motif-based clustering found tissue-specific repertoire signatures shared across patients, though few clones were shared.

To note about this clone: Its antigen is undetermined. Each gene name is a mouse one. The sequenced fragment ends 1 residue before the CDR3 boundary, so the rest is inferred from the germline J gene.

Measured with immunoSEQ multiplex PCR; TCRdb has only the in-frame clones, and not every one. Altogether some 48,000 clones are present, roughly 73% being singletons, with the ten largest covering approximately 0.59%. V was shortened by 6 bases and J by 4 bases, with 13 bases between the two germline ends. This CDR3 comprises 13 residues. Per the germline V gene, CDR1 is SGHSA and CDR2 is FRNQAP. The rearrangement links TRBV16 to TRBJ2-7, with a tentative D call TRBD2 (6 bases). The sequenced sample consisted of sorted cells pooled from one or two spleens. The TCR was taken from a pool of C57BL/6 mice in good health. Incomplete CDR3 DNA: TGTGCAAGCAGTCAAAACTGGGAATATGAACAGTAC. Translation gives CASSQNWEYEQY. The whole CDR3 sequence reads CASSQNWEYEQYF.